This TCR beta chain was retrieved from a study of T cell changes during pregnancy in multiple sclerosis. Sequencing used immunoSEQ multiplex PCR; TCRdb keeps in-frame clones, though not all of them. In the table there are 80,000 to 100,000 clones, around nine tenths of which are singletons. There are 13 residues in the CDR3. The germline V gene has CDR1 SEHNR and CDR2 FQNEAQ (reference sequence). V was pared by 5 bases and J by 6 bases, with 13 bases between. This TCR was sampled from a female donor in good health, enrolled as a control in a pregnancy study. The sequencing here drew on peripheral blood, taken in the second trimester of pregnancy. The chain links TRBV7-9 to TRBJ1-1, with a weak D call TRBD1 (6 bases). The CDR3 loop reads CASSLGQRPEAFF. In DNA form, the CDR3 reads TGTGCCAGCAGCCTCGGACAGAGGCCTGAAGCTTTCTTT.